The sequence of this T cell receptor (beta chain) was determined in a study of cytomegalovirus exposure and HLA in healthy donors (dated by TCRdb to the late 2010s). The study in broad terms: An earlier analysis of approximately 550 of the donors reported more than 250 Gb of sequence data and approximately 110 million unique TCR beta sequences from roughly 180 million T cells. Roughly 300 gigabases of sequencing data and around 85 million unique TCR sequences made up an early release that covered around 640 HLA-typed donors. Of the 398 genotyped donors, around 81% fell in the genetic ancestry cluster associated with self-reported Caucasian donors. The aim of the study was to test whether cataloging public T cell receptors could identify signatures of past pathogen exposure. The study used immunosequencing to profile the T cell repertoires of approximately 640 subjects and linked those repertoires to cytomegalovirus serostatus. Along with the roughly 700-subject first cohort, a separate validation cohort of over 90 different subjects was used. To predict cytomegalovirus infection status, the study brought together high-throughput TCR immunosequencing, statistical association of individual TCRs with disease status, and machine learning. A later analysis re-examined previously published TCR beta repertoires from just over 650 donors and added high-resolution HLA genotyping to investigate patterns of TCR occurrence. Rather than using new phenotypic data, the later analysis identified candidate immune exposures from TCR beta sequences and from how often those sequences occurred across donors. To decide whether each TCR beta V gene segment behaved as functional or pseudogenic, an earlier analysis of 587 of the donors relied on high-throughput TCR beta sequencing. Donor age, sex, ethnicity and CMV serostatus were compiled alongside the repertoire data. A later genetic analysis used genome-wide SNP genotypes for about three fifths of the roughly 700 donors, treating that subset as a discovery cohort. All discovery cohort repertoires had been generated on a single sequencing platform. HLA typing included class I and class II loci at four-digit resolution. Typing coverage varied by locus: roughly 629-630 donors for A, B, C, DRB1 and DQB1; approximately 560 for DQA1; nearly 610 for DPA1; fewer than 480 for DPB1. A few DR-DQ haplotypes were handled as single units for association and clustering because linkage in the cohort was strong. On average, 235,054 unique TCR beta nucleotide sequences were sequenced per donor among 398 genotyped donors of the cohort, with 15% to 20% of those sequences being non-productive.

Comments on this clone: Its specific antigen is unknown.

The cohort was made up of roughly 670 healthy bone marrow donors. All cohort members were sampled while nominally healthy, although unrecorded immune exposures were likely present. The donor was CMV seronegative and belonged to the group of more than 300 seronegative cohort members. A peripheral blood sample was provided by each donor, and peripheral blood mononuclear cells were used for TCR beta sequencing. Genomic DNA was extracted from the blood cell samples with the Qiagen DNeasy Blood Extraction Kit. The protocol used for the library was the immunoSEQ multiplex PCR assay. For the multiplex PCR, a mixture combining 60 forward primers for TCR Vbeta segments and 13 reverse primers for TCR Jbeta segments was used. The CDR3 region of rearranged TCR beta genes was amplified from genomic DNA by a multiplex PCR assay. The Illumina HiSeq System was used to sequence the amplified TCR beta libraries as 87-base-pair reads. In the authors' own workflow: Across the 500 to 750 repertoires, a later analysis counted approximately 75 million unique TCR beta chains, around 10 million of which were shared by at least two donors. Raw reads were error-corrected and collapsed into unique sequences by a nearest-neighbor algorithm in which closely related sequences were merged to remove PCR and sequencing errors. To assign V, D and J gene segments, CDR3 sequences were aligned to IMGT reference sequences. For a sequence to be retained, a match of at least six nucleotides was required to both a V gene segment and a J gene segment. A rearrangement counted as productive if the CDR3 had no stop codons and remained in frame with V and J, and every other rearrangement counted as non-productive. Following IMGT convention, CDR3 was defined as the stretch from the second conserved V-encoded cysteine up to the conserved J-encoded phenylalanine. In an earlier analysis of around 640 of the donors, sequences lacking an unambiguous match to a single V gene segment were excluded. In an earlier analysis of approximately 560 of the donors, a V segment was called functional when productive rearrangements were above 56.7%, and segregating when the standard deviation between donors exceeded 5%. A statistical classification framework was built to diagnose cytomegalovirus status from the catalog of TCR beta chain sequences. V and J gene assignment, in a later analysis, came from comparing TCR nucleotide sequences with IMGT/GENE-DB human TR gene sequences. A later analysis assigned CDR3 sequences and most-parsimonious VDJ recombination scenarios with the TCRdist pipeline. A later analysis defined each TCR beta chain by its CDR3 amino acid sequence plus V-gene family, and excluded reads lacking a unique V-gene family. In a later analysis, some 600 highly shared, low-generation-probability nucleotide sequences were removed to address suspected cross-contamination and a sequencing artifact. In a later analysis, a clonal expansion index was calculated for each public chain from normalized within-repertoire ranks of inferred template counts. In a later analysis, generation probabilities were computed with a VDJ recombination model fitted to out-of-frame rearrangements, and the resulting probabilities were checked against IGoR. Hypergeometric tests were used in a later analysis to score TCR-TCR, TCR-HLA and TCR-CMV co-occurrence, with a repertoire-size bias correction applied to the TCR pairs. A later analysis estimated false discovery rates by permuting HLA or CMV assignments 20 times. In a later analysis, co-occurring TCRs were grouped using DBSCAN, and TCRdist sequence similarity was added for clustering within HLA-allele-positive subsets. For co-occurrence clustering, repertoires with fewer than 30,000 or more than 120,000 public chains were excluded, along with a handful of repertoires with anomalous nucleotide sharing. The table comes from immuneACCESS by way of TCRdb, which keeps in-frame sequences with V and J called. Part of the clones is missing from these tables; in studies checked, under half for an unresolved V gene and the rest for unknown reasons. V, J and clone size were drawn from that table, and D and trimming were deduced from the DNA. This sample's table contains 65,000 to 90,000 clones. The ten top clones hold 2.5% to 3% of the sample.

Measured from the cysteine to the phenylalanine, the CDR3 is 16 residues long. Just CDR3 DNA is preserved here, 48 bases in frame from base 1. V sheds 8 bases and J sheds 1 base, leaving 21 bases between their ends. CDR1 is given as MNHEY and CDR2 as SMNVEV, both from the germline V gene (reference sequence). Broader findings and caveats from the paper: A cluster of highly shared sequence variants was judged likely to be a technical artifact of the sequencing pipeline. Some IMGT-functional V segments, including TRBV6-2 and TRBV6-3, could not be distinguished by the 87-base-pair reads and were therefore excluded. A later analysis associated 15,000 to 20,000 TCR beta sequences with specific HLA alleles at a false discovery rate of 0.05. The earlier analysis of some 540 of the donors excluded seventeen rarely observed V segments, including chromosome 9 orphons, because counts were too low. Broadly in line with IMGT annotations, most TCR beta V segments showed up in productive rearrangements about 90% or about 30% of the time in an earlier analysis of approximately 640 of the donors. An association between a missense DCLRE1C variant and V-gene and J-gene trimming of TCR beta chains was found in a later genetic analysis and replicated in an independent cohort. When HLA alleles, especially DR and DQ, strongly co-occurred, TCR associations were difficult to assign to individual alleles. Roughly uniform sequencing depth across donors was assumed in presence/absence analyses, although this assumption may not hold. This cohort had only TCR beta chains sequenced, and the lack of alpha or paired-chain data limited which features could be detected. In both the original and validation cohorts, the classifier was reported to diagnose cytomegalovirus status with high specificity and sensitivity. The study listed 150 to 200 TCR beta chains as associated with cytomegalovirus. The only immune exposure information available for the cohort was CMV serostatus. Most TCR sequences were observed very rarely across donors, whereas some public TCRs were present in many individuals. Because some donors lacked HLA typing at each locus, the association tests relied only on the typed subset. A further reported finding was that TCR beta sequences accurately predicted the HLA-A and HLA-B alleles for most subjects in the first cohort. In a later genetic analysis, fewer N-insertions in productive TCRs were reported among donors in an Asian-associated ancestry cluster than the roughly 670-donor mean. In a later analysis, HLA-associated TCR beta chains showed more clonal expansion and lower generation probabilities than non-associated chains that were equally common. A later analysis reported that several top co-occurrence clusters appeared linked to parvovirus B19, influenza, CMV and Epstein-Barr virus. In vitro tests confirmed that a few of the cytomegalovirus-associated TCR beta chains recognize cytomegalovirus antigens. The authors suggested that the approach could potentially be generalized to other disease states and immunological phenotypes. A later analysis found that most CMV-associated TCR beta chains appeared HLA-restricted, with HLA associations seemingly driven largely by CMV exposure. In a later analysis, the rate of TCR association differed among HLA loci, with DRB1 alleles having the most associated TCRs and HLA-C alleles having the fewest. Linkage disequilibrium might explain the correlated functional status among segregating V segments, but an unknown experimental factor could not be ruled out.

This clonotype originated in a man aged 35 to 55 in good health and CMV-seronegative. The sequencing sample was made of PBMCs. The chain is encoded by TRBV27 joined to TRBJ2-7; TRBD1 could be the D gene, as 6 bases match. For the CDR3, the sequence is CASRVTSTGQSYEQYF. The DNA is TGTGCCAGCCGGGTTACTTCGACAGGCCAATCCTACGAGCAGTACTTC.